A single sample gave rise to the 12 T cell receptor beta chains below, sequenced in a study of kidney transplant recipient with SARS-CoV-2 infection. TCRdb reprocessed the reads via MiXCR and lists one record per CDR3 protein. The sample has about 250,000 distinct CDR3 sequences; around 30% are singletons. This specimen was a blood sample, taken at baseline and between days 110 and 120 from a kidney transplant recipient. The receptors derive from a male patient in his 30s who had COVID-19 and was a kidney transplant recipient. Among the T cells, some may be from the graft donor.

The table lists this clonotype with many counts. CDR3 bases: TGCGCCAGCAGCCCCGCGGGGCCCAAAGACGGGGAACTGTTTTTT. It yields the protein CASSPAGPKDGELFF. This sequence joins TRBV5-1 and TRBJ1-4, with D maybe TRBD1 (5 bases). This CDR3 has 15 amino acids. V lost 4 bases to trimming and J lost 12 bases, with 22 bases between them. Germline CDR1 is SGHRS and CDR2 is YFSETQ. The whole variable domain, filled in from reference TRBV5-1 and TRBJ1-4, reads KAGVTQTPRYLIKTRGQQVTLSCSPISGHRSVSWYQQTPGQGLQFLFEYFSETQRNKGNFPGRFSGRQFSNSRSEMNVSTLELGDSALYLCASSPAGPKDGELFFGSGTQLSVL.

With regard to this clonotype: This clone may be a read error of a much larger clone one base away. CDR3 region: CASSQVHPRKTSGYTF. CDR3 nucleotides: TGTGCCAGCTCACAAGTTCATCCACGAAAGACCTCTGGCTACACCTTC. The chain links TRBV5-8 to TRBJ1-2; D gene unclear. The length of the CDR3 is 16 residues. In germline, CDR1 is SGHTS, CDR2 YDEGEE. Trimming removed 7 bases from V and 7 bases from J, with 26 bases in between.

This clonotype came up a few times. The V gene is TRBV3-1, the J gene TRBJ2-1, with 11 bases matching TRBD2. J was trimmed by 0 bases and V by 2 bases; bases with no gene match: 9. Germline loops: CDR1 LGHDT, CDR2 YNNKEL (reference sequence). The CDR3 contains 19 residues. The CDR3 DNA reads as TGTGCCAGCAGCCAAATGCTAGCGGGGGGCGCAAGCTCCTACAATGAGCAGTTCTTC. It is translated as CASSQMLAGGASSYNEQFF.

For this clonotype: A read error may be the cause here, since a much bigger clone is one base away. The chain combines TRBV30 with TRBJ2-2, with D tentatively TRBD1 (6 bases). The CDR3 runs 15 residues. In germline, CDR1 is GTSNPN, CDR2 SVGIG (reference sequence). With 5 bases removed from V and 3 bases from J, the gap between germline ends came to 16 bases. The CDR3 region has the DNA TGTGCCTGGGGGGACGGGACAACCTACACCGGGGAGCTGTTTTTT. As protein: CAWGDGTTYTGELFF.

Of note for this clonotype: One end of the junction varies from germline; a read error may be responsible. The V call is TRBV7-9, the J call TRBJ2-3, with 8 bases matching TRBD2. The CDR3 has 16 residues. From germline, CDR1 is SEHNR and CDR2 FQNEAQ (reference sequence). The CDR3, as DNA: TGTGCCGGCAGCCCAGAAAGCGGGGGTTCCAGAGATACGCAGTATTTT. Translating gives CAGSPESGGSRDTQYF.

Many counts were recorded for this clonotype. V and J are TRBV24-1 and TRBJ2-2; 7 positions match TRBD1. V dropped 4 bases and J dropped 2; count of bases not matched to a gene: 6. Germline CDR1 reads KGHDR; CDR2 reads SFDVKD. This CDR3 spans 16 amino acids. CDR3 nucleotide sequence: TGTGCCACCAGTGACCTGACAGGGACCAACACCGGGGAGCTGTTTTTT. This translates into CATSDLTGTNTGELFF.

This clonotype occurred many times. The chain uses TRBV19 and TRBJ1-4; possibly TRBD1 for D (5 bases). Trimming pared 3 bases from V and 7 bases from J, leaving 9 bases between. Germline assignment: CDR1 LNHDA and CDR2 SQIVND (reference sequence). This CDR3 spans 13 amino acids. CDR3 region: CASSIQGSEKLFF. CDR3 DNA sequence: TGTGCCAGTAGTATCCAGGGAAGTGAAAAACTGTTTTTT.

Many counts were recorded for this clonotype. The CDR3 loop is CASSWDPGADTQYF. CDR3 nucleotides: TGTGCCAGCAGTTGGGACCCTGGGGCAGATACGCAGTATTTT. The V gene is TRBV12-3 or TRBV12-4, the J gene TRBJ2-3; perhaps D is TRBD1 or TRBD2 (5 bases each). This CDR3 comprises 14 residues. The V and J ends lost 4 bases and 4 bases respectively, with 12 bases between them.

This clonotype has at least ten counts. The rearrangement links TRBV2 to TRBJ2-2; TRBD2 aligns across 11 bases. V dropped 3 bases and J dropped 5; count of bases not matched to a gene: 8. This CDR3 has 17 amino acids. Germline CDR1 is SNHLY and CDR2 is FYNNEI. The CDR3 loop is CASSDLAGGLGTGELFF. CDR3 DNA: TGTGCCAGCAGTGATTTAGCGGGGGGGCTTGGTACCGGGGAGCTGTTTTTT.

A remark on this clonotype: A much larger clone is a single base away; this may be a read error. This rearrangement joins TRBV3-1 to TRBJ1-1; D unclear. Per germline, CDR1 LGHDT and CDR2 YNNKEL (reference sequence). The CDR3 contains 17 residues. The CDR3 sequence is CANSSTSPISIRTEAFF. The CDR3 nucleotides read TGTGCCAACAGCTCCACTTCTCCCATTTCAATTCGCACTGAAGCTTTCTTT.

The chain employs TRBV4-3 and TRBJ2-5; 8 bases map to TRBD2. After removal of 11 bases from V and 1 base from J, the junction contained 18 bases not matched to a gene. Germline V gene lookup returns CDR1 LGHNA and CDR2 YSLEER. The CDR3 is made up of 17 amino acids. CDR3 in DNA: TGCGCCGGCAACCAAGATCTTACAGCGGGAGTCCAAGAGACCCAGTACTTC. It specifies CAGNQDLTAGVQETQYF.

Worth noting for this clonotype: This could be a read error, since a much larger clone is one nucleotide away. J is TRBJ2-6 and V is TRBV7-2; D possibly uses TRBD1 or TRBD2 (5 bases each). There are 16 residues in the CDR3. CDR1 SGHTA and CDR2 FQGNSA come from the germline V gene. DNA for the CDR3: TGTGCCAACAGCTTAGCGTGGACACCTGGGGCCAACGTCCTGACTTTC. It is translated as CANSLAWTPGANVLTF.